This T cell receptor (beta chain) was recovered during a study of T cell responses to AZD1222 COVID-19 vaccine. Germline values: CDR1 LGHDT, CDR2 YNNKEL (reference sequence). The V end was cut by 0 bases, the J end by 4 bases, with 17 bases between. The CDR3 is 17 amino acids. About this clone: No antigen is known for it.

Libraries were prepared by immunoSEQ multiplex PCR; TCRdb keeps only in-frame clonotypes and omits some of them. Of about 100,000 clones in the sample, about 86% were seen once. Study observations and caveats: Unmutated variant regions are reportedly targeted by nearly half of spike-specific TCRs. Clonal diversity may have been underestimated, and the donors were mostly white British, with more females than males.

V gene TRBV3-1 (or the pseudogene TRBV3-2) combines with J gene TRBJ2-3; TRBD2 is a possible D gene (5 bases). The source is an adult in good health. This specimen consisted of peripheral blood, obtained on day 0 of AZD1222 vaccination. The DNA for the CDR3 is TGTGCCAGCAGCCAAGAGATCGGACTTGAGAGGTCAGATACGCAGTATTTT. Translated, it gives CASSQEIGLERSDTQYF.